One sample yielded the 25 T cell receptor beta chains listed below, sequenced in a study of human T cells and chemical hapten exposure. TCRdb reprocessed the RACE reads with MiXCR, giving one entry per CDR3 protein. The sample has more than 55,000 distinct CDR3 sequences; 8% to 10% are singletons. The time point: pre-sensitization, week 0. Stated treatment: therapeutic diphenylcyclopropenone sensitization with weekly scalp DPC. The sample consisted of whole blood, taken in connection with sensitization to the hapten diphenylcyclopropenone (DPC). The source is a middle-aged man with alopecia areata. Some clones in this sample may be carry-over from other donors' samples.

This CDR3 reads CSASRLGQETQYF. CDR3 in DNA: TGCAGTGCTTCCCGACTGGGCCAAGAGACCCAGTACTTC. The rearrangement uses TRBV20-1 and TRBJ2-5; D is uncertain. V was shortened by 5 bases and J by 1 base, with 11 bases between the two germline ends. Germline-derived CDR1 and CDR2 are DFQATT and SNEGSKA (reference sequence). The CDR3 loop spans 13 amino acids.

CDR3 region: CASSLGTGTLTGANVLTF. The CDR3 nucleotides are TGTGCCAGCAGCTTAGGGACCGGGACACTTACTGGGGCCAACGTCCTGACTTTC. This chain connects TRBV11-2 to TRBJ2-6, with D possibly matching TRBD1 (6 bases). Between the trimmed V and J ends, which lost 1 base and 2 bases, there was a span of 15 bases. This CDR3 region has 18 residues. From germline, CDR1 is SGHAT and CDR2 FQNNGV.

This clonotype has a count of ten or more. The chain uses TRBV7-2 and TRBJ2-3; 11 bases fit TRBD2. Germline trimming cut 5 bases from V and 4 bases from J; bases unmatched to any gene: 5. This CDR3 has 15 amino acids. CDR1 is SGHTA and CDR2 is FQGNSA in the germline V gene. The CDR3 reads CASSPTSGKSDTQYF. DNA for the CDR3: TGTGCCAGCAGCCCGACTAGCGGGAAGTCAGATACGCAGTATTTT.

This clonotype has at least ten counts. This rearrangement joins TRBV7-9 to TRBJ2-3, with TRBD2 matching over 8 bases. The trim removed 5 bases at V and 0 bases at J, leaving 13 bases unmatched. This CDR3 is 18 amino acids long. Germline CDR1 reads SEHNR; CDR2 reads FQNEAQ (reference sequence). The CDR3: CASSGGTRGTTSTDTQYF. CDR3 sequence (DNA): TGTGCCAGCAGCGGCGGGACTAGGGGCACTACTAGCACAGATACGCAGTATTTT.

In its sample, this clonotype was seen many times. The V call is TRBV7-9, the J call TRBJ2-5; possible D gene TRBD1, 8 bases. The CDR3 consists of 14 residues. In germline, CDR1 is SEHNR, CDR2 FQNEAQ (reference sequence). The V end lost 5 bases, the J end lost 4 bases, and 14 bases lay between the germline ends. CDR3 in amino acids: CASSPTGEGETQYF. For the CDR3, the DNA is TGTGCCAGCAGCCCGACAGGGGAGGGAGAGACCCAGTACTTC. The full variable domain, its missing parts supplied by reference TRBV7-9 and TRBJ2-5, is DTGVSQNPRHKITKRGQNVTFRCDPISEHNRLYWYRQTLGQGPEFLTYFQNEAQLEKSRLLSDRFSAERPKGSFSTLEIQRTEQGDSAMYLCASSPTGEGETQYFGPGTRLLVL.

This clonotype was found many times. V usage is TRBV12-3 or TRBV12-4 and J usage is TRBJ2-1; no definite D call. Trimming removed 5 bases at V and 0 bases at J, with 5 bases between. The CDR3 contains 13 residues. Written as DNA, the CDR3 is TGTGCCAGCAGTCCTCTCTCCTACAATGAGCAGTTCTTC. It specifies CASSPLSYNEQFF.

J is TRBJ2-7 and V is TRBV5-4; D is perhaps TRBD2 (7 bases). V was cut by 0 bases and J by 4 bases, with 20 bases left in between. The CDR3 totals 17 residues. Germline V lookup: CDR1 SGHNT, CDR2 YYREEE (reference sequence). For the CDR3, the DNA is TGTGCCAGCAGCTTGGGCGGGGGCCCTGCGATTCGGTACGAGCAGTACTTC. It is translated as CASSLGGGPAIRYEQYF. Full variable domain (missing parts from reference TRBV5-4 and TRBJ2-7): ETGVTQSPTHLIKTRGQQVTLRCSSQSGHNTVSWYQQALGQGPQFIFQYYREEENGRGNFPPRFSGLQFPNYSSELNVNALELDDSALYLCASSLGGGPAIRYEQYFGPGTRLTVT.

This clonotype showed up many times. The gene calls are TRBV7-9 and TRBJ2-7, with 8 bases lining up with TRBD1. The CDR3 loop spans 15 amino acids. Germline loops: CDR1 SEHNR, CDR2 FQNEAQ (reference sequence). The J segment lost 0 bases and the V segment lost 5 bases, leaving 6 bases of the junction unmatched. The CDR3 region is CASSPGDRSSYEQYF. DNA for the CDR3: TGTGCCAGCAGCCCTGGGGACAGGTCCTCCTACGAGCAGTACTTC.

The J gene is TRBJ2-4, the V gene TRBV29-1; unclear D gene. Trimming left V 4 bases short and J 5 bases short, with 6 bases between. Germline CDR1 is SQVTM and CDR2 is ANQGSEA. The length of the CDR3 is 11 residues. The CDR3 is CSVGSQNIQYF. The CDR3 nucleotides are TGCAGCGTTGGCAGCCAAAACATTCAGTACTTC.

This clonotype has only a few counts. The chain has TRBV28 and TRBJ2-3; D not resolved. Germline V gene sequence: CDR1 MDHEN, CDR2 SYDVKM. The CDR3 runs to 13 residues. Trimming removed 8 bases at V and 0 bases at J, with 9 bases between. The CDR3 region is CASRVYSTDTQYF. In DNA form, the CDR3 reads TGTGCCAGCCGTGTGTACAGCACAGATACGCAGTATTTT.

This clonotype has ten or more counts. The CDR3 sequence: CASSHPLAEETQYF. CDR3 bases: TGCGCCAGCAGCCACCCCTTAGCGGAAGAGACCCAGTACTTC. V usage is TRBV4-1 and J usage is TRBJ2-5; D might be TRBD2 (6 bases). Trimming took 3 bases from V and 3 from J, leaving 11 bases between them. CDR3 length equals 14 residues. CDR1 and CDR2 (germline): MGHRA, YSYEKL.

This chain connects TRBV28 to TRBJ2-7; no clear D gene. The CDR3 sequence is 14 residues long. Trimming took 2 bases from V and 5 from J, leaving 13 bases between them. Germline V gene lookup returns CDR1 MDHEN and CDR2 SYDVKM. The CDR3 protein is CASSLRLTRHEQYF. CDR3 nucleotide sequence: TGTGCCAGCAGTTTACGCCTGACCCGCCACGAGCAGTACTTC.

The rearrangement links TRBV5-6 to TRBJ2-7; 9 bases match TRBD1. Germline CDR1 reads SGHDT; CDR2 reads YYEEEE. The CDR3 extends over 15 amino acids. The V segment lost 0 bases and the J segment 3 bases; nucleotides outside the gene matches: 4. The DNA for the CDR3 is TGTGCCAGCAGCTTGGGGGACAGGGTATACTACGAGCAGTACTTC. Its translation: CASSLGDRVYYEQYF.

This clonotype was seen ten or more times. The gene calls are TRBV21-1 and TRBJ2-3; the tabulated D call, TRBD2, remains unverified against the DNA. TRBV21-1 is listed as a pseudogene. The CDR3 loop spans 16 amino acids. Here the CDR3 reads CASSKMVGGSLDTQYF. The CDR3 DNA follows: TGTGCCAGCAGCAAAATGGTGGGCGGGAGCCTAGATACGCAGTATTTT.

This clonotype was counted only a few times. DNA for the CDR3: TGCGCCAGCCGACCTAGCGTGCTTTCCTACGAGCAGTACTTC. This gives the protein CASRPSVLSYEQYF. The V and J genes are TRBV4-1 and TRBJ2-7, with a weak D call TRBD2 (6 bases). The ends were cut back, 8 bases at V and 1 base at J, with 15 bases in the middle. The germline gives CDR1 MGHRA, CDR2 YSYEKL. This CDR3 contains 14 residues.

This clonotype was observed many times. The chain is built from TRBV28 and TRBJ1-2; D is perhaps TRBD1 (6 bases). V was shortened by 6 bases and J by 3 bases, with 14 bases between the two germline ends. Germline V gives CDR1 MDHEN, CDR2 SYDVKM. CDR3 length: 14 residues. In DNA form, the CDR3 reads TGTGCCAGCAGGGGGGCCCCCCCTGACTATGGCTACACCTTC. Translation gives CASRGAPPDYGYTF.

This clonotype was found many times. This chain joins TRBV7-9 and TRBJ2-1, with D perhaps assigned TRBD1 or TRBD2 (5 bases each). Trimming took off 4 bases at V and 2 bases at J, with 12 bases between the two ends. Per germline, CDR1 SEHNR and CDR2 FQNEAQ (reference sequence). The CDR3 consists of 15 residues. The CDR3 protein is CASSSLLGPYNEQFF. DNA for the CDR3: TGTGCCAGCAGCTCCTTGCTGGGACCCTACAATGAGCAGTTCTTC.

This clonotype came up a few times. The rearrangement uses TRBV29-1 and TRBJ2-2; weak D call: TRBD2 (5 bases). Deletions cut 0 bases from V and 6 bases from J, with 11 bases between. The CDR3 consists of 14 residues. CDR1 is SQVTM, CDR2 ANQGSEA, per germline. The CDR3 spells CSVEEGSAPGELFF. CDR3 DNA: TGCAGCGTTGAAGAGGGGAGCGCACCCGGGGAGCTGTTTTTT.

This clonotype has a handful of counts. The chain uses TRBV20-1 and TRBJ1-5, with D possibly TRBD1 on 5 matching bases. The CDR3 runs to 12 residues. Germline lookup yields CDR1 DFQATT and CDR2 SNEGSKA (reference sequence). V was clipped by 4 bases and J by 4 bases, with 8 bases between them. CDR3 in amino acids: CSATRANQPQHF. CDR3 DNA sequence: TGCAGTGCTACCAGGGCAAATCAGCCCCAGCATTTT.

This clonotype came up a few times. This sequence joins TRBV4-3 and TRBJ1-3; 7 nucleotides align to TRBD1. Germline V CDR1 and CDR2: LGHNA, YSLEER. The CDR3 is 17 amino acids. The V gene end was trimmed by 1 base and the J gene end by 0 bases; junction bases not matched to a gene: 6. CDR3 sequence: CASSQVISGGSGNTIYF. CDR3 DNA: TGCGCCAGCAGCCAAGTTATCTCAGGGGGCTCTGGAAACACCATATATTTT.

Ten or more counts support this clonotype. This rearrangement joins TRBV20-1 to TRBJ2-7; TRBD2 agrees at 16 bases. CDR1 and CDR2 (germline): DFQATT, SNEGSKA (reference sequence). Trimming removed 6 bases from V and 2 bases from J; junction bases left unmatched: 16. The CDR3 is 19 amino acids. CDR3 residues: CSALKPGLAGGSIAYEQYF. CDR3 bases: TGCAGTGCCCTCAAGCCGGGACTAGCGGGAGGGAGTATCGCCTACGAGCAGTACTTC.

This clonotype showed up just a few times. The V gene is TRBV27, the J gene TRBJ2-1, with TRBD2 matching over 8 bases. The CDR3 has 14 amino acids. V was pared by 6 bases and J by 7 bases, with 8 bases of the junction left unmatched. Germline lookup yields CDR1 MNHEY and CDR2 SMNVEV (reference sequence). The CDR3 reads CASSPGTRGNEQFF. The CDR3 nucleotides are TGTGCCAGCAGCCCCGGGACTAGGGGAAATGAGCAGTTCTTC.

This clonotype was observed a handful of times. The chain uses TRBV5-4 and TRBJ2-2; D not certain. The CDR3 extends over 15 amino acids. Trimming took 0 bases from V and 2 from J, leaving 8 bases between them. Germline-derived CDR1 and CDR2 are SGHNT and YYREEE (reference sequence). CDR3 DNA: TGTGCCAGCAGCTTGGCCGGATTAAACACCGGGGAGCTGTTTTTT. It specifies CASSLAGLNTGELFF. The entire variable domain, with the rest obtained from reference TRBV5-4 and TRBJ2-2, is as follows: ETGVTQSPTHLIKTRGQQVTLRCSSQSGHNTVSWYQQALGQGPQFIFQYYREEENGRGNFPPRFSGLQFPNYSSELNVNALELDDSALYLCASSLAGLNTGELFFGEGSRLTVL.

This clonotype was found a few times. V usage is TRBV12-3 or TRBV12-4 and J usage is TRBJ2-7; 8 bases agree with TRBD2. Unmatched junction bases numbered 6, after V lost 3 bases and J lost 2 bases. The CDR3 is 15 amino acids. CDR3 sequence (DNA): TGTGCCAGCAGTTTTAGGAGCGGGAGTGCCTACGAGCAGTACTTC. This translates into CASSFRSGSAYEQYF.

This clonotype was counted between two and nine times. This CDR3 reads CASSYRKTSGGKETQYF. The DNA for the CDR3 is TGTGCCAGCAGTTACAGAAAAACTAGCGGTGGAAAAGAGACCCAGTACTTC. This rearrangement joins TRBV6-2 or TRBV6-3 to TRBJ2-5, with 8 bases matching TRBD2. CDR1 MNHEY and CDR2 SVGEGT come from the germline V gene. The CDR3 extends over 17 amino acids. The trim removed 2 bases at V and 3 bases at J, leaving 11 bases unmatched.